A single sample is the source of the 18 T cell receptor beta chains below, sequenced in a study of T cells after yellow fever vaccination. MiXCR, applied by TCRdb to the 5' RACE reads, yields one record per CDR3 protein. Of about 370,000 distinct CDR3 sequences listed, around a tenth were seen once; the top ten hold roughly a sixth. This specimen consisted of PBMCs, obtained on the day of the first yellow fever vaccination. Source of these receptors: a man aged 18-30 years who received the YFV17D yellow fever vaccine.

Written as DNA, the CDR3 is TGTGCCAGCAGCGCCGAACAGGGGGCTGGGATCTCTGGAAACACCATATATTTT. Translated, it gives CASSAEQGAGISGNTIYF. The chain couples TRBV4-2 to TRBJ1-3, with 9 positions matching TRBD1. The CDR3 sequence is 18 residues long. CDR1 and CDR2 from the germline V gene are LGHNA and YNFKEQ. The J segment lost 0 bases and the V segment lost 5 bases, leaving 11 bases of the junction unmatched.

This chain connects TRBV19 to TRBJ1-1; D is uncertain. Trimming took off 7 bases at V and 0 bases at J, with 18 bases between the two ends. This CDR3 spans 16 amino acids. CDR1 is LNHDA and CDR2 is SQIVND in the germline V gene (reference sequence). Here the CDR3 DNA reads TGTGCCAGTACAACAACTCCCTGGGATATGAACACTGAAGCTTTCTTT. Its translation: CASTTTPWDMNTEAFF. Complete variable domain (other parts from reference TRBV19 and TRBJ1-1): DGGITQSPKYLFRKEGQNVTLSCEQNLNHDAMYWYRQDPGQGLRLIYYSQIVNDFQKGDIAEGYSVSREKKESFPLTVTSAQKNPTAFYLCASTTTPWDMNTEAFFGQGTRLTVV.

This sequence joins TRBV20-1 and TRBJ1-5; the D is unclear. V shed 5 bases and J shed 5 bases, with 10 bases lying between them. Germline assignment: CDR1 DFQATT and CDR2 SNEGSKA (reference sequence). The CDR3 is 12 residues long. The CDR3 spells CSAGQRDQPQHF. CDR3 nucleotides: TGCAGTGCTGGTCAACGCGATCAGCCCCAGCATTTT.

This clonotype was seen ten or more times. The J gene is TRBJ2-1, the V gene TRBV7-2; D is unresolved. Germline CDR1 SGHTA, CDR2 FQGNSA. The CDR3 sequence is 14 residues long. V was pared by 1 base and J by 8 bases, with 12 bases between. This CDR3 reads CASSLGGRTDEQFF. Here the CDR3 DNA reads TGTGCCAGCAGCTTAGGGGGTAGAACCGATGAGCAGTTCTTC.

The J gene is TRBJ2-4, the V gene TRBV6-2 or TRBV6-3; D unclear. There are 15 residues in the CDR3. V lost 0 bases and J lost 1, with 7 bases in between. Germline loops: CDR1 MNHEY, CDR2 SVGEGT. Here the CDR3 DNA reads TGTGCCAGCAGTTACTCGATGAGGGCCAAAAACATTCAGTACTTC. Amino acid sequence: CASSYSMRAKNIQYF.

This clonotype came up a few times. V is TRBV7-7 and J is TRBJ2-3; tentatively, D is TRBD2 (5 bases). Germline CDR1 is SSHAT and CDR2 is FNYEAQ (reference sequence). The CDR3 extends over 15 amino acids. Trimming took 1 base from V and 0 from J, leaving 8 bases between them. CDR3 in DNA: TGTGCCAGCAGCTTAGGCGGGTATAGCACAGATACGCAGTATTTT. It is translated as CASSLGGYSTDTQYF.

This clonotype has just a few counts. V and J are TRBV9 and TRBJ2-5; D remains unclear. The CDR3 covers 14 residues. The ends were cut back, 0 bases at V and 5 bases at J, with 11 bases in the middle. Germline assignment: CDR1 SGDLS and CDR2 YYNGEE. The CDR3 is CASSVEGTGETQYF. CDR3 DNA sequence: TGTGCCAGCAGCGTAGAGGGTACCGGGGAGACCCAGTACTTC.

This clonotype occurred a few times. The chain employs TRBV12-3 or TRBV12-4 and TRBJ1-1; D remains unclear. The length of the CDR3 is 14 residues. V was pared by 6 bases and J by 3 bases, with 14 bases between. The CDR3 bases are TGTGCCAGCAGCCTTCAGAGAGGTGACACTGAAGCTTTCTTT. Its protein is CASSLQRGDTEAFF.

The chain couples TRBV7-6 to TRBJ2-1; 9 nucleotides match TRBD2. Germline assignment: CDR1 SGHVS and CDR2 FNYEAQ. This CDR3 is 13 amino acids long. The V and J ends lost 5 bases and 9 bases, in that order; junction bases with no gene match: 5. The CDR3: CASSRGGALEQFF. CDR3 DNA sequence: TGTGCCAGCAGCCGCGGGGGGGCCCTTGAGCAGTTCTTC.

This clonotype was recorded a few times. V gene TRBV2 combines with J gene TRBJ1-2; 8 bases are a match to TRBD1. The germline V gene encodes CDR1 SNHLY and CDR2 FYNNEI. Losses at the gene ends were 5 bases for V and 10 bases for J; bases not matched to a gene: 9. This CDR3 spans 13 amino acids. CDR3 loop: CASSKIGTGDYTF. CDR3 nucleotides: TGTGCCAGCAGTAAGATAGGGACAGGCGACTACACCTTC.

There are a few counts of this clonotype. The genes are TRBV20-1 and TRBJ2-3, with unresolved D. V lost 5 bases and J 0 bases, leaving 21 bases between the germline ends. The germline V gene has CDR1 DFQATT and CDR2 SNEGSKA (reference sequence). This CDR3 spans 17 amino acids. CDR3 protein: CSAPPLGRILSTDTQYF. The CDR3 DNA reads as TGCAGTGCTCCGCCGCTAGGACGGATACTTAGCACAGATACGCAGTATTTT.

The gene calls are TRBV4-3 and TRBJ2-1; 8 nucleotides align to TRBD2. The CDR3 is 14 amino acids. Germline CDR1 is LGHNA and CDR2 is YSLEER. With 3 bases clipped from V and 10 bases from J, the junction kept 8 bases outside the gene matches. The DNA of the CDR3 is TGCGCCAGCAGCCACCAACGGACTAGCTTGGAGCAGTTCTTC. This codes for CASSHQRTSLEQFF.

Many counts were recorded for this clonotype. This chain connects TRBV3-1 to TRBJ2-1, with D perhaps being TRBD1 or TRBD2 (5 bases each). Deletions cut 3 bases from V and 1 base from J, with 7 bases between. The germline V gene has CDR1 LGHDT and CDR2 YNNKEL (reference sequence). This CDR3 is built from 14 residues. DNA for the CDR3: TGTGCCAGCAGCCAGAGGGGATCCTACAATGAGCAGTTCTTC. Translated, it gives CASSQRGSYNEQFF.

This clonotype was detected a few times. V is TRBV5-1 and J is TRBJ1-1; 8 bases match TRBD1. The CDR3 is 16 amino acids. Germline trimming cut 4 bases from V and 2 bases from J; bases unmatched to any gene: 10. Looked up from germline, CDR1 is SGHRS and CDR2 is YFSETQ. Here the CDR3 DNA reads TGCGCCAGCAGCCAAATAGGGGGGACAGGTAACACTGAAGCTTTCTTT. Its protein is CASSQIGGTGNTEAFF.

The chain is built from TRBV12-3 or TRBV12-4 and TRBJ2-7; D is perhaps TRBD1 (6 bases). This CDR3 has 14 residues. V was clipped by 3 bases and J by 5 bases, with 14 bases between them. Here the CDR3 DNA reads TGTGCCAGCAGTTTCGGACAGACGAACAACGAGCAGTACTTC. Translated, it gives CASSFGQTNNEQYF.

The chain uses TRBV5-1 and TRBJ1-2; the match to TRBD1 covers 9 bases. V gave up 0 bases and J gave up 4 bases; unmatched junction bases: 4. CDR3 length equals 15 residues. CDR1 and CDR2 from the germline V gene are SGHRS and YFSETQ. CDR3 in amino acids: CASSLGLTGGYGYTF. Here the CDR3 DNA reads TGCGCCAGCAGCTTGGGCCTGACAGGGGGCTATGGCTACACCTTC.

The rearrangement uses TRBV5-1 and TRBJ1-4; weak D call: TRBD1 (5 bases). CDR1 is SGHRS, CDR2 YFSETQ, per germline. The CDR3 contains 15 residues. Trimming stripped 5 bases from V and 5 bases from J, with 16 bases between. The CDR3 loop reads CASRHPREGNEKLFF. The CDR3, as DNA: TGCGCCAGCAGACATCCCAGGGAGGGGAATGAAAAACTGTTTTTT.

This clonotype was picked up one time. This rearrangement joins TRBV12-3 or TRBV12-4 to TRBJ2-5; no definite D call. Trimming removed 7 bases at V and 4 bases at J, with 13 bases between. This CDR3 spans 13 amino acids. The CDR3 reads CASTRVPRETQYF. In nucleotides, the CDR3 is TGTGCCAGCACCCGGGTCCCCCGAGAGACCCAGTACTTC.